These 10 T cell receptor beta chains came from one sample sequenced in a study of PD-1 blockade in mismatch repair-deficient tumors. TCRdb keeps only in-frame clones here, not all; method: immunoSEQ multiplex PCR. The table has around 100,000 clones, over 65% seen once. This sample comprised peripheral blood, obtained about 33 weeks after starting pembrolizumab. The receptors derive from an adult with mismatch repair-deficient cancer.

The chain links TRBV7-8 to TRBJ1-2, with D possibly matching TRBD1 (5 bases). The germline gives CDR1 SGHVS, CDR2 FQNEAQ. Trimming cost V 5 bases and J 10 bases, with 20 bases left between them. The CDR3 has 14 amino acids. The CDR3: CASSLPGGSRAYTF. As DNA, the CDR3 is TGTGCCAGCAGCCTCCCGGGGGGGAGTCGTGCCTACACCTTC.

The V call is TRBV4-2, the J call TRBJ2-1; TRBD2 aligns across 13 bases. The V gene end was trimmed by 1 base and the J gene end by 9 bases; junction bases not matched to a gene: 6. In germline, CDR1 is LGHNA, CDR2 YNFKEQ. The CDR3 totals 16 residues. DNA of the CDR3: TGTGCCAGCAGCCAAGTAGGACTAGCGGGAGTTCCTGAGCAGTTCTTC. Translation gives CASSQVGLAGVPEQFF.

The genes are TRBV27 and TRBJ1-5, with 8 bases matching TRBD1. J was trimmed by 1 base and V by 5 bases; bases with no gene match: 7. The germline V gene has CDR1 MNHEY and CDR2 SMNVEV (reference sequence). The CDR3 has 16 residues. Written as DNA, the CDR3 is TGTGCCAGCAGTCCCTTGGGACAGGTGAGCAATCAGCCCCAGCATTTT. This codes for CASSPLGQVSNQPQHF.

V usage is TRBV19 and J usage is TRBJ2-5, with TRBD2 identical over 7 bases. The length of the CDR3 is 13 residues. Germline-derived CDR1 and CDR2 are LNHDA and SQIVND (reference sequence). Losses at the gene ends were 2 bases for V and 8 bases for J; bases not matched to a gene: 5. CDR3 loop: CASSIKRDGTQYF. The DNA of the CDR3 is TGTGCCAGTAGTATAAAGCGGGACGGTACCCAGTACTTC.

This clone appeared once. The J gene is TRBJ1-1, the V gene TRBV4-1; a weak D match, TRBD1 (6 bases). V lost 3 bases and J lost 6, with 20 bases in between. This CDR3 is 16 amino acids long. Germline assignment: CDR1 MGHRA and CDR2 YSYEKL. CDR3 DNA sequence: TGCGCCAGCAGCCACGTCTTCTCCGGGACACCAGCTGAAGCTTTCTTT. Its protein is CASSHVFSGTPAEAFF.

This sequence joins TRBV5-1 and TRBJ2-2, with D possibly matching TRBD2 (5 bases). V dropped 4 bases and J dropped 1 base, with 8 bases sitting between them. The CDR3 covers 14 residues. Germline values: CDR1 SGHRS, CDR2 YFSETQ. CDR3 in DNA: TGCGCCAGCAGCCTCACTAGGAACACCGGGGAGCTGTTTTTT. Translating gives CASSLTRNTGELFF. Looking up the rest from reference TRBV5-1 and TRBJ2-2 gives the full variable domain: KAGVTQTPRYLIKTRGQQVTLSCSPISGHRSVSWYQQTPGQGLQFLFEYFSETQRNKGNFPGRFSGRQFSNSRSEMNVSTLELGDSALYLCASSLTRNTGELFFGEGSRLTVL.

The chain couples TRBV14 to TRBJ2-5, with 11 bases aligning to TRBD2. Germline lookup yields CDR1 SGHDN and CDR2 FVKESK. V shed 2 bases, J shed 7 bases, and the junction held 9 bases outside the gene matches. The CDR3 has 16 amino acids. Here the CDR3 reads CASSQRGGLAGATQYF. CDR3 DNA sequence: TGTGCCAGCAGCCAAAGGGGTGGACTAGCGGGCGCGACCCAGTACTTC.

The genes are TRBV2 and TRBJ2-7; D remains unclear. Between the trimmed V and J ends, which lost 3 bases and 3 bases, there was a span of 6 bases. Per the germline V gene, CDR1 is SNHLY and CDR2 is FYNNEI. The CDR3 spans 12 residues. CDR3 region: CASSEGGYEQYF. In DNA, the CDR3 is TGTGCCAGCAGTGAGGGTGGCTACGAGCAGTACTTC. Full variable domain (missing parts from reference TRBV2 and TRBJ2-7): EPEVTQTPSHQVTQMGQEVILRCVPISNHLYFYWYRQILGQKVEFLVSFYNNEISEKSEIFDDQFSVERPDGSNFTLKIRSTKLEDSAMYFCASSEGGYEQYFGPGTRLTVT.

V is TRBV7-8 and J is TRBJ1-2; 9 bases align to TRBD1. CDR3 size: 14 residues. Germline V gene data show CDR1 as SGHVS and CDR2 as FQNEAQ. Trimming at V came to 2 bases and at J to 7 bases, leaving 5 bases not matched to a gene. CDR3 region: CASSLWTGAGGYTF. The CDR3 bases are TGTGCCAGCAGCTTATGGACAGGGGCTGGTGGCTACACCTTC.

This chain uses TRBV30 with TRBJ2-3, with TRBD1 matching over 8 bases. The V gene end was trimmed by 6 bases and the J gene end by 2 bases; junction bases not matched to a gene: 4. Germline V gene sequence: CDR1 GTSNPN, CDR2 SVGIG (reference sequence). The CDR3 is made up of 13 amino acids. This CDR3 reads CACGQGNTDTQYF. The CDR3 DNA reads TGTGCCTGTGGACAGGGAAACACAGATACGCAGTATTTT.